The clone carrying this T cell receptor beta chain was detected a few times. The sample carries other DNA sequences with the same CDR3. The record originates from a study of CD8+ T cells in alopecia areata. Extraction of RNA preceded its reverse transcription into cDNA, which served as the sequencing template. The data were produced by immunoSEQ multiplex PCR, yet TCRdb's version contains in-frame clones alone and is incomplete. The top ten hold 0.79% of the sample, which has about 98,000 clones, 40% to 45% seen once. The clonotype was recovered from a human donor with alopecia areata. Sequences were obtained from CD4+ T cells sorted from blood.

The chain's CDR3 is CSVALSGANVLTF. The CDR3 DNA sequence: TGCAGCGTTGCTCTCTCTGGGGCCAACGTCCTGACTTTC. V is TRBV29-1 and J is TRBJ2-6; D ambiguous. This CDR3 spans 13 amino acids. Germline CDR1 is SQVTM and CDR2 is ANQGSEA. The V gene lost 4 bases and the J gene lost 0 bases, with 4 bases spanning the gap.